The subject of this entry is one TCR beta chain. Its target is unknown. Germline loops: CDR1 MNHEY, CDR2 SMNVEV (reference sequence). V lost 5 bases to trimming and J lost 7 bases; unmatched junction nucleotides: 11. This CDR3 has 16 residues. A multiplex PCR was run with 60 Vbeta primers and 13 Jbeta primers. Method: immunoSEQ multiplex PCR; TCRdb's copy keeps in-frame clones and lacks some. The sample includes some 60,000 clones, more than 70% of them seen just once. This specimen belongs to a study of cytomegalovirus exposure and HLA in healthy donors. Study-wide points: V- and J-gene trimming in TCR beta was tied to a missense DCLRE1C variant by an analysis performed later. Later on, an analysis tied approximately 17,000 TCR beta sequences to HLA alleles at 0.05 false discovery rate. Later analysis indicated greater clonal expansion among HLA-associated TCR beta chains than among equally common other chains.

The source material was PBMCs. The clonotype originates from a male donor in good health and CMV-seronegative. The V gene is TRBV27, the J gene TRBJ1-6, with TRBD1 matching over 7 bases. The CDR3 sequence is CASSPPRGGRNSPLHF. CDR3 DNA: TGTGCCAGCAGTCCACCGCGAGGGGGCAGAAATTCACCCCTCCACTTT.